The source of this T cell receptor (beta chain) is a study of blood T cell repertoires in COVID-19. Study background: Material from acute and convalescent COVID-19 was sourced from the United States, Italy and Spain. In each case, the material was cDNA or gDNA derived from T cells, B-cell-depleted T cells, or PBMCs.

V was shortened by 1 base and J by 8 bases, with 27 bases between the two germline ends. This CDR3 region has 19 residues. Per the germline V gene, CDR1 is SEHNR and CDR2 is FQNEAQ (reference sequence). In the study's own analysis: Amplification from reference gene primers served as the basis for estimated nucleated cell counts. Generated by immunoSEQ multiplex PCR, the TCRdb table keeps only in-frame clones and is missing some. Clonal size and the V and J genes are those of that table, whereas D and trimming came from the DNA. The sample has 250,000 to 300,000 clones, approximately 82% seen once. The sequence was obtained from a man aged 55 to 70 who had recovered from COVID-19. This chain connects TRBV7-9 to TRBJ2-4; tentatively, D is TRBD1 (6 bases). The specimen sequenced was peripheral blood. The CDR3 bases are TGTGCCAGCAGCTTAGGGATTAGAACAGGGCGCCTTTTGGAGGACATTCAGTACTTC. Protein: CASSLGIRTGRLLEDIQYF.